This T cell receptor (beta chain) was retrieved from a study of T cell repertoires in cytomegalovirus infection. Study information: Selected CMV epitopes included recently identified HLA-C-restricted ones as well as well-studied HLA-B-restricted ones. Public TCR beta signatures indicated both CMV infection and matching HLA type.

TCRdb ran MiXCR on the reads and lists one entry per CDR3 protein. The table records 250,000 to 300,000 distinct CDR3 sequences, 22% of them present only once. This clonotype showed up just a few times. The antigen is undetermined. The study's findings and limits: There were carriers of CMV plus the relevant HLA, and cumulative public TCR beta family frequency identified them.

This CDR3 has 15 amino acids. Trimming left V 3 bases short and J 5 bases short, with 16 bases between. This material consisted of cultured PBMCs, taken from culture after CMV antigen stimulation. The chain is built from TRBV12-3 or TRBV12-4 and TRBJ2-5, with D maybe TRBD2 (6 bases). This receptor was identified in a human donor in good health (CMV status not recorded). Some clones in this sample may be carry-over from other donors' samples. CDR3 in DNA: TGTGCCAGCAGTTTTGGAACGGGAGTCGGGGAGACCCAGTACTTC. Translation: CASSFGTGVGETQYF.